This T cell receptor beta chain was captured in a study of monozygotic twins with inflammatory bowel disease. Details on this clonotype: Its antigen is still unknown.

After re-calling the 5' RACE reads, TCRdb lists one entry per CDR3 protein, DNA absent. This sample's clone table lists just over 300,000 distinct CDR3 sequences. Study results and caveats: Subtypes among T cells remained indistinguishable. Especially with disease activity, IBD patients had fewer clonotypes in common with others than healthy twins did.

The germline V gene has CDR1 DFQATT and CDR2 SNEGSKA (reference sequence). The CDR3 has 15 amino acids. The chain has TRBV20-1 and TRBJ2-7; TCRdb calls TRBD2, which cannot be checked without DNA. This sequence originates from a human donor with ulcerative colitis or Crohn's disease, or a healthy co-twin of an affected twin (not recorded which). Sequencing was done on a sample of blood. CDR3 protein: CSAPRGAGGPNEQYF.